Given below is one T cell receptor (beta chain) in context. This record belongs to a study of blood T cell repertoires in COVID-19. Germline CDR1 SEHNR, CDR2 FQNEAQ (reference sequence). CDR3 length equals 12 residues. Trimming pared 6 bases from V and 0 bases from J, leaving 5 bases between. Libraries were prepared by immunoSEQ multiplex PCR; TCRdb keeps only in-frame clonotypes and omits some of them. The sample lists under 350,000 clones, just over 85% occurring once. Sequencing was carried out using PBMCs or T cells enriched from blood (not recorded which). The chain recombines TRBV7-9 with TRBJ1-1; D uncertain. This receptor was taken from a man younger than 45 who had recovered from COVID-19. The CDR3 region is CASRIMNTEAFF. The DNA of the CDR3 is TGTGCCAGCAGAATCATGAACACTGAAGCTTTCTTT.